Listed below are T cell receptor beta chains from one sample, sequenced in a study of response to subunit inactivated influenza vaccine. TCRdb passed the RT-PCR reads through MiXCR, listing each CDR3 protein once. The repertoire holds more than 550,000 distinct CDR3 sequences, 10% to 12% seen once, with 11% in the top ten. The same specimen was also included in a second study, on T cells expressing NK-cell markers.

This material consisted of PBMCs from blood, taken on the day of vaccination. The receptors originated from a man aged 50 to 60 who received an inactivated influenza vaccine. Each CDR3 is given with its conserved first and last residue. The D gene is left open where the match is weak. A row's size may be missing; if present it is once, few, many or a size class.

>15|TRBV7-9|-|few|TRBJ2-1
CASSFLLGRYNEQFF
TGTGCCAGCAGCTTCTTACTGGGTCGGTACAATGAGCAGTTCTTC
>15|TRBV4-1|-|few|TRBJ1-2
CASSQTGTLLYGYTF
TGCGCCAGCAGCCAGACCGGGACCCTACTCTATGGCTACACCTTC
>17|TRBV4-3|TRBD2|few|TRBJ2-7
CASSRGLDRTSSYEQYF
TGCGCCAGCAGCCGAGGCTTAGACCGGACTAGCTCCTACGAGCAGTACTTC
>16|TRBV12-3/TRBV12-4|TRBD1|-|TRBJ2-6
CASRGIRGNGANVLTF
TGTGCCAGCAGGGGAATCAGGGGGAATGGGGCCAACGTCCTGACTTTC
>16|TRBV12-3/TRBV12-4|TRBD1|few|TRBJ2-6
CASIPMGQSGANVLTF
TGTGCCAGCATTCCTATGGGACAGTCTGGGGCCAACGTCCTGACTTTC
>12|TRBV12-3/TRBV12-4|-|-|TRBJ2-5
CASSFAEETQYF
TGTGCCAGCAGTTTCGCTGAAGAGACCCAGTACTTC
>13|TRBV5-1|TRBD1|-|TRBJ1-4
CASSPGQGGKLFF
TGCGCCAGCAGCCCGGGACAGGGTGGAAAACTGTTTTTT
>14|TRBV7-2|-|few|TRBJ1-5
CASSATGPNQPQHF
TGTGCCAGCAGCGCTACAGGACCCAATCAGCCCCAGCATTTT
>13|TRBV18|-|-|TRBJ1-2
CASSPPNNYGYTF
TGTGCCAGCTCACCACCGAATAACTATGGCTACACCTTC
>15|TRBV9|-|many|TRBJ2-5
CASSAGSPLWETQYF
TGTGCCAGCAGCGCTGGGTCCCCCCTCTGGGAGACCCAGTACTTC
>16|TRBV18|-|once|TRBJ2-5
CASSTQLRKNQETQYF
TGTGCCAGCTCAACGCAACTCAGGAAGAACCAAGAGACCCAGTACTTC
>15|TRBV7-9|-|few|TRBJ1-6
CASSLITGLEAPLHF
TGTGCCAGCAGCTTAATTACAGGGCTCGAAGCACCCCTCCACTTT
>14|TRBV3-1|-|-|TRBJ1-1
CASSQGFGGTEAFF
TGTGCCAGCAGCCAAGGATTCGGTGGGACTGAAGCTTTCTTT
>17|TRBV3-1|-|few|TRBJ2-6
CASSNPRGRSGANVLTF
TGTGCCAGCAGCAATCCCAGGGGAAGGTCTGGGGCCAACGTCCTGACTTTC
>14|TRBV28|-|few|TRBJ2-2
CASSSPSYTGELFF
TGTGCCAGCAGTTCTCCTTCGTACACCGGGGAGCTGTTTTTT
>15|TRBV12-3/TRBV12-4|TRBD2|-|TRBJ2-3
CASSLGGREIDTQYF
TGTGCCAGCAGTTTGGGCGGGAGGGAGATAGATACGCAGTATTTT
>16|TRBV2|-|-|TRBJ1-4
CASSERQATTNEKLFF
TGTGCCAGCAGTGAAAGACAGGCTACAACTAATGAAAAACTGTTTTTT
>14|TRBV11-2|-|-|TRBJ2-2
CASSSGGPTGELFF
TGTGCCAGCAGTTCCGGCGGGCCAACCGGGGAGCTGTTTTTT
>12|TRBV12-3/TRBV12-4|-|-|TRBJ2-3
CASGQLLDTQYF
TGTGCCAGCGGACAGCTCTTAGATACGCAGTATTTT
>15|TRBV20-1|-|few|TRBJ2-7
CSASPGERLSYEQYF
TGCAGTGCTAGCCCCGGGGAGAGGCTTTCCTACGAGCAGTACTTC
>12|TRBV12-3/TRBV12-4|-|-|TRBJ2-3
CASSQQKDTQYF
TGTGCCAGCAGTCAACAGAAAGATACGCAGTATTTT
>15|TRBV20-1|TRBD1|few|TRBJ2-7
CSAQAPTGVSYEQYF
TGCAGTGCCCAGGCACCGACAGGGGTCAGCTACGAGCAGTACTTC
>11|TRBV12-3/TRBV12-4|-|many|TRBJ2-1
CASSLGGPQFF
TGTGCCAGCAGTTTGGGTGGGCCGCAGTTCTTC
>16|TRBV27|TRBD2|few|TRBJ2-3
CASSPGLVVVADTQYF
TGTGCCAGCAGTCCGGGACTAGTGGTCGTAGCAGATACGCAGTATTTT
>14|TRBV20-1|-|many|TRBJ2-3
CSARGGRRTDTQYF
TGCAGTGCTAGAGGTGGGAGACGCACAGATACGCAGTATTTT
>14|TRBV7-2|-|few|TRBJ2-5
CASSPLPGPETQYF
TGTGCCAGCAGCCCTCTTCCGGGACCCGAAACCCAGTACTTC
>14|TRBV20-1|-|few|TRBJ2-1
CSAIRRPTPNEQFF
TGCAGTGCTATCCGGCGGCCCACCCCCAATGAGCAGTTCTTC
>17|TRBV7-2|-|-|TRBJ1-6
CASSLTNSYSYNSPLHF
TGTGCCAGCAGCTTGACAAACAGCTACTCCTATAATTCACCCCTCCACTTT
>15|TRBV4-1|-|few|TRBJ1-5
CASSQWDGSNQPQHF
TGCGCCAGCAGCCAATGGGACGGTAGCAATCAGCCCCAGCATTTT
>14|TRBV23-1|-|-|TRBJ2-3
CASSQSTGLSTQYF
TGCGCCAGCAGTCAATCTACGGGGCTGAGTACGCAGTATTTT